Each of the 5 T cell receptor beta chains below was sequenced from the same sample in a study of identical twins. MiXCR, run by TCRdb on the 5' RACE reads, gives a single entry per CDR3 protein. Altogether roughly 710,000 distinct CDR3 sequences are present, over 5% being singletons, with the ten largest covering around 2%. Sequencing input: naive T cells sorted from blood. Receptors originate from a man between 18 and 29 years old in good health.

The rearrangement uses TRBV12-3 or TRBV12-4 and TRBJ1-2; D is undetermined. V was clipped by 6 bases and J by 8 bases, with 19 bases between them. CDR3 length: 14 residues. In nucleotides, the CDR3 is TGTGCCAGCAGCGCCCGAATGGGCGTTGGGGGCTACACCTTC. Its protein product is CASSARMGVGGYTF.

This clonotype was seen ten or more times. The genes are TRBV5-1 and TRBJ2-1; D not certain. V lost 0 bases and J 6 bases, leaving 7 bases between the germline ends. CDR3 length: 13 residues. The germline V gene has CDR1 SGHRS and CDR2 YFSETQ. For the CDR3, the DNA is TGCGCCAGCAGCTTGGGGGATCCCAATGAGCAGTTCTTC. It specifies CASSLGDPNEQFF.

This clonotype has only a few counts. V gene TRBV29-1 combines with J gene TRBJ2-1; 9 positions agree with TRBD2. With 6 bases clipped from V and 8 bases from J, the junction kept 11 bases outside the gene matches. The CDR3 totals 14 residues. Germline values: CDR1 SQVTM, CDR2 ANQGSEA. The CDR3: CSVKRTGLAYEQFF. CDR3 bases: TGCAGCGTCAAACGGACGGGACTAGCCTATGAGCAGTTCTTC.

The chain uses TRBV2 and TRBJ2-1; D ambiguous. The germline V and J ends were trimmed by 4 bases and 5 bases, with 6 bases remaining between them. The germline V gene encodes CDR1 SNHLY and CDR2 FYNNEI. The CDR3 loop spans 12 amino acids. This CDR3 is CASSGSNNEQFF. CDR3 nucleotide sequence: TGTGCCAGCAGTGGGAGTAACAATGAGCAGTTCTTC. Filled out from reference TRBV2 and TRBJ2-1, the complete variable domain reads EPEVTQTPSHQVTQMGQEVILRCVPISNHLYFYWYRQILGQKVEFLVSFYNNEISEKSEIFDDQFSVERPDGSNFTLKIRSTKLEDSAMYFCASSGSNNEQFFGPGTRLTVL.

This clonotype has a count of ten or more. The chain combines TRBV4-2 with TRBJ2-7; 8 bases agree with TRBD2. The V segment lost 1 base and the J segment 6 bases; nucleotides outside the gene matches: 14. The CDR3 is 17 amino acids. Germline CDR1 is LGHNA and CDR2 is YNFKEQ. CDR3 nucleotides: TGTGCCAGCAGCCAAGGTGCTAGGGGACTAGGCTCTCTCGAGCAGTACTTC. Its protein is CASSQGARGLGSLEQYF.